Below are 11 T cell receptor beta chains sequenced from a single sample in a study of T cell responses to AZD1222 COVID-19 vaccine. Data came from immunoSEQ multiplex PCR; TCRdb stores just in-frame clones and leaves some out. Here the sample spans about 76,000 clones, about 88% being singletons. The source was peripheral blood, collected on day 0 of AZD1222 vaccination. The receptors here all came from an adult in good health.

This clone was seen once. CDR3 in DNA: TGTGCCAGCAGTGAATCGAGGCAGGCTTCCACCGGGGAGCTGTTTTTT. Its protein product is CASSESRQASTGELFF. The chain couples TRBV2 to TRBJ2-2; D is ambiguous. Germline assignment: CDR1 SNHLY and CDR2 FYNNEI. The CDR3 length is 16 residues. V lost 2 bases and J lost 4, with 14 bases in between.

This rearrangement joins TRBV25-1 to TRBJ1-2; 7 bases align to TRBD1. The ends lost 0 bases at V and 7 bases at J; junction bases unmatched: 8. The CDR3 is 15 residues long. Germline CDR1 and CDR2: MGHDK and SYGVNS. CDR3 loop: CASSEYSGAGGGYTF. In nucleotides, the CDR3 is TGTGCCAGCAGTGAATATAGTGGGGCAGGGGGTGGCTACACCTTC.

The genes are TRBV18 and TRBJ1-2, with D maybe TRBD1 (6 bases). Germline V gene data show CDR1 as KGHSH and CDR2 as LQKENI. The CDR3 spans 15 residues. V was shortened by 2 bases and J by 2 bases, with 12 bases between the two germline ends. CDR3 protein: CASSPTGRGNYGYTF. The CDR3 nucleotides are TGTGCCAGCTCACCAACAGGGCGCGGGAACTATGGCTACACCTTC.

The chain combines TRBV5-1 with TRBJ1-5; D may be TRBD1 (6 bases). This CDR3 is built from 19 residues. Germline lookup yields CDR1 SGHRS and CDR2 YFSETQ. V was cut by 1 base and J by 2 bases, with 22 bases left in between. The CDR3 reads CASSLRGTDRFSGNQPQHF. The CDR3 nucleotides are TGCGCCAGCAGCTTGAGGGGGACCGACAGGTTCTCGGGCAATCAGCCCCAGCATTTT.

The CDR3 loop reads CASSLGRDRGYTF. The DNA for the CDR3 is TGTGCCAGCAGCTTAGGTAGGGACCGTGGCTACACCTTC. The chain combines TRBV7-2 with TRBJ1-2, with a weak D call TRBD1 (5 bases). Trimming stripped 1 base from V and 7 bases from J, with 10 bases between. From germline, CDR1 is SGHTA and CDR2 FQGNSA. This CDR3 spans 13 amino acids.

The CDR3 spells CASSIWPTNTEAFF. The CDR3 region has the DNA TGTGCCAGTAGTATATGGCCCACGAACACTGAAGCTTTCTTT. This chain uses TRBV19 with TRBJ1-1; D ambiguous. Between the trimmed V and J ends, which lost 2 bases and 1 base, there was a span of 8 bases. Germline CDR1 reads LNHDA; CDR2 reads SQIVND (reference sequence). The CDR3 totals 14 residues.

The rearrangement joins TRBV5-8 to TRBJ2-5, with 8 bases identical to TRBD2. Germline CDR1 and CDR2: SGHTS and YDEGEE. V trimming: 2 bases; J trimming: 3 bases; junction bases outside the gene matches: 0. This CDR3 comprises 13 residues. CDR3 protein: CASSLLAEETQYF. Written as DNA, the CDR3 is TGTGCCAGCAGCTTACTAGCGGAAGAGACCCAGTACTTC.

The chain combines TRBV6-6 with TRBJ1-5, with 7 bases fitting TRBD1. This CDR3 has 15 residues. V gave up 6 bases and J gave up 2 bases; unmatched junction bases: 7. The germline V gene has CDR1 MNHNY and CDR2 SVGAGI (reference sequence). For the CDR3, the DNA is TGTGCCAGCAGCGGACAGGTAGGGGGCAATCAGCCCCAGCATTTT. Translation: CASSGQVGGNQPQHF.

This clone appeared a single time. The chain joins TRBV19 to TRBJ1-6; TRBD1 matches 8 bases. Germline V CDR1 and CDR2: LNHDA, SQIVND (reference sequence). The length of the CDR3 is 16 residues. Trimming took 5 bases from V and 4 from J; bases not matched to a gene: 7. The CDR3 sequence is CASSSDRVVYNSPLHF. The CDR3 DNA is TGTGCCAGTAGTTCGGACAGGGTCGTATATAATTCACCCCTCCACTTT.

This chain links TRBV28 with TRBJ2-7; D perhaps matches TRBD1 (6 bases). The germline V gene has CDR1 MDHEN and CDR2 SYDVKM. This CDR3 is 13 amino acids long. V lost 6 bases and J lost 7, with 16 bases in between. CDR3 loop: CASRAQGTREQYV. DNA for the CDR3: TGTGCCAGCAGGGCACAGGGTACCAGGGAGCAGTACGTC.

The chain uses TRBV11-2 and TRBJ2-2; D remains ambiguous. Trimming removed 5 bases from V and 1 base from J, with 8 bases in between. In germline, CDR1 is SGHAT, CDR2 FQNNGV. The CDR3 runs 14 residues. The CDR3 region is CASSPALNTGELFF. In nucleotides, the CDR3 is TGTGCCAGCAGCCCCGCCTTGAACACCGGGGAGCTGTTTTTT.